The 10 T cell receptor beta chains below were found in one sample sequenced in a study of cytomegalovirus exposure and HLA in healthy donors. Both 60 Vbeta primers and 13 Jbeta primers went into the PCR. Sequenced by immunoSEQ multiplex PCR; TCRdb stores in-frame clones only, minus some. The table includes some 160,000 clones, about 79% detected once. Sequenced sample: PBMCs. Every receptor here comes from a woman in her thirties in good health and CMV-seronegative.

The chain employs TRBV5-1 and TRBJ2-5, with 8 nucleotides matching TRBD1. Per germline, CDR1 SGHRS and CDR2 YFSETQ. The ends lost 4 bases at V and 3 bases at J; junction bases unmatched: 8. This CDR3 has 15 amino acids. This CDR3 is CASSLYSGGEETQYF. The DNA of the CDR3 is TGCGCCAGCAGCCTTTACTCAGGGGGCGAAGAGACCCAGTACTTC.

In its sample, this clone was seen many times. The chain recombines TRBV12-5 with TRBJ2-7, with unresolved D. Germline CDR1 is LGHNT and CDR2 is FRNRAP. This CDR3 region has 16 residues. Trimming shortened V by 0 bases and J by 3 bases, and 15 bases separated the two germline ends. CDR3 bases: TGTGCTAGTGGTTTGGTAGTAATTGCTAAGTTCTACGAGCAGTACTTC. It is translated as CASGLVVIAKFYEQYF.

The V gene is TRBV6-1, the J gene TRBJ1-2, with a weak D call TRBD1 (5 bases). Trimming took off 8 bases at V and 6 bases at J, with 22 bases between the two ends. CDR3 length: 15 amino acids. The germline V gene encodes CDR1 MNHNS and CDR2 SASEGT. DNA for the CDR3: TGTGCCAGCCAAAGATATGGGGCGGCCCAGGATGGCTACACCTTC. This encodes CASQRYGAAQDGYTF.

This rearrangement joins TRBV25-1 to TRBJ1-1; D is unclear. CDR3 length: 12 residues. CDR1 and CDR2 (germline): MGHDK, SYGVNS. V lost 2 bases and J 4 bases, leaving 5 bases between the germline ends. The CDR3 sequence is CASSERGTEAFF. In DNA form, the CDR3 reads TGTGCCAGCAGTGAACGGGGCACTGAAGCTTTCTTT.

This chain uses TRBV7-6 with TRBJ2-7, with D unclear. The CDR3 spans 13 residues. V dropped 4 bases and J dropped 3 bases, with 10 bases sitting between them. Germline CDR1 is SGHVS and CDR2 is FNYEAQ. The CDR3 region has the DNA TGTGCCAGCAGCTCCGGTCCTAACTACGAGCAGTACTTC. It yields the protein CASSSGPNYEQYF.

The chain has TRBV15 and TRBJ2-7, with D possibly TRBD2 on 5 matching bases. Per germline, CDR1 LNHNV and CDR2 YYDKDF (reference sequence). The CDR3 loop spans 14 amino acids. Trimming left V 0 bases short and J 1 base short, with 7 bases between. The CDR3 spells CATSRERASYEQYF. CDR3 nucleotides: TGTGCCACCAGCAGAGAGAGGGCGTCCTACGAGCAGTACTTC.

The chain employs TRBV5-4 and TRBJ2-7; possibly TRBD1 for D (6 bases). This CDR3 comprises 14 residues. CDR1 and CDR2 (germline): SGHNT, YYREEE (reference sequence). Trimming took 4 bases from V and 4 from J, leaving 15 bases between them. CDR3 bases: TGTGCCAGCAGCATAACCGGACAGATTTACGAGCAGTACTTC. It yields the protein CASSITGQIYEQYF.

The V gene is TRBV5-8, the J gene TRBJ2-1; 7 bases are a match to TRBD2. Losses at the gene ends were 1 base for V and 9 bases for J; bases not matched to a gene: 4. CDR3 length: 13 residues. Germline values: CDR1 SGHTS, CDR2 YDEGEE. The CDR3 nucleotides read TGTGCCAGCAGCTTGACTAGCGACGTTGAGCAGTTCTTC. Translation: CASSLTSDVEQFF.

This sequence joins TRBV5-4 and TRBJ1-5, with a weak D call TRBD1 (6 bases). Trimming pared 2 bases from V and 5 bases from J, leaving 8 bases between. From germline, CDR1 is SGHNT and CDR2 YYREEE (reference sequence). The CDR3 has 13 amino acids. The CDR3 DNA follows: TGTGCCAGCAGCTTCGACAGGCATCAGCCCCAGCATTTT. It codes for CASSFDRHQPQHF. Supplemented by reference TRBV5-4 and TRBJ1-5, the full variable domain reads ETGVTQSPTHLIKTRGQQVTLRCSSQSGHNTVSWYQQALGQGPQFIFQYYREEENGRGNFPPRFSGLQFPNYSSELNVNALELDDSALYLCASSFDRHQPQHFGDGTRLSIL.

The rearrangement uses TRBV13 and TRBJ2-1; the match to TRBD1 covers 7 bases. The CDR3 consists of 14 residues. Germline trimming cut 0 bases from V and 9 bases from J; bases unmatched to any gene: 5. Germline CDR1 PRHDT, CDR2 FYEKMQ (reference sequence). CDR3 amino acids: CASSLGDRVGEQFF. The CDR3 region has the DNA TGTGCCAGCAGCTTAGGCGACAGGGTGGGTGAGCAGTTCTTC.